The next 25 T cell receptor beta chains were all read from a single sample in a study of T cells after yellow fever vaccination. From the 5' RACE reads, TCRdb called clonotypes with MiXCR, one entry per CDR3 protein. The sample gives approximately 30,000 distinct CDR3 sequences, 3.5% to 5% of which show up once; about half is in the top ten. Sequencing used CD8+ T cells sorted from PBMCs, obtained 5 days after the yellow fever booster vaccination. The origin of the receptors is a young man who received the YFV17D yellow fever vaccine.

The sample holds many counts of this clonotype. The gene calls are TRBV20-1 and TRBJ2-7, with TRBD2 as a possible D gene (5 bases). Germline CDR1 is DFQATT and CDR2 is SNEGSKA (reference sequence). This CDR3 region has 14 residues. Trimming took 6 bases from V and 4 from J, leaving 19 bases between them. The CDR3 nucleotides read TGCAGTGCGCGGCCAGGTAGCGTGGGATACGAGCAGTACTTC. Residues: CSARPGSVGYEQYF.

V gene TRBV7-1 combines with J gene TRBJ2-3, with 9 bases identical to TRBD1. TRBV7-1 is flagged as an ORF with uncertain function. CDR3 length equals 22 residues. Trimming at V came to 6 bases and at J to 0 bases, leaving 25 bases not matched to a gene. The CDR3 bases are TGTGCCAGCAGTTCCGAACGAGGACAGGGGCCTCCTTCCACTGCTAGCACAGATACGCAGTATTTT. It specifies CASSSERGQGPPSTASTDTQYF.

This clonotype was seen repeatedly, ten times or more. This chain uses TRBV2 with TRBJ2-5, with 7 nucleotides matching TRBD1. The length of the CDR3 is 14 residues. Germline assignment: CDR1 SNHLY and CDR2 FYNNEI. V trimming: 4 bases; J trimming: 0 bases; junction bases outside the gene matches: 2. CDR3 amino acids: CASSGDSHQETQYF. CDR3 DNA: TGTGCCAGCAGTGGGGACAGCCACCAAGAGACCCAGTACTTC.

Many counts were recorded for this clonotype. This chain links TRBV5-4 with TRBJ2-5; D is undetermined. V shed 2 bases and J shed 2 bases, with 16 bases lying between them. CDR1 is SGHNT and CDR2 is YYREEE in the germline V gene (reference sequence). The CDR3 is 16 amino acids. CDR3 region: CASSFSPPGAQETQYF. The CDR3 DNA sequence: TGTGCCAGCAGCTTTTCCCCTCCCGGAGCTCAAGAGACCCAGTACTTC. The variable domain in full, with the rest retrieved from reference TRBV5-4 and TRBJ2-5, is ETGVTQSPTHLIKTRGQQVTLRCSSQSGHNTVSWYQQALGQGPQFIFQYYREEENGRGNFPPRFSGLQFPNYSSELNVNALELDDSALYLCASSFSPPGAQETQYFGPGTRLLVL.

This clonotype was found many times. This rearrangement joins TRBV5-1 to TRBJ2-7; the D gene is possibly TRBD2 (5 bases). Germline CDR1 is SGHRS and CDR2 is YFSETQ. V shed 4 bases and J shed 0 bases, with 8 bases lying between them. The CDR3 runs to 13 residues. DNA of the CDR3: TGCGCCAGCAGCCTGGACTTCTCCTACGAGCAGTACTTC. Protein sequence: CASSLDFSYEQYF.

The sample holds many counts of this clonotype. The CDR3 loop is CASSPAVGSDTQYF. The DNA of the CDR3 is TGTGCCAGCAGCCCCGCGGTAGGATCAGATACGCAGTATTTT. The genes are TRBV5-4 and TRBJ2-3; no reliable D call. The CDR3 spans 14 residues. From germline, CDR1 is SGHNT and CDR2 YYREEE (reference sequence). V lost 4 bases and J 4 bases, leaving 13 bases between the germline ends.

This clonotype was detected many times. CDR3 loop: CASSPTGQGYEQYF. The DNA of the CDR3 is TGTGCCAGCAGTCCAACGGGACAGGGCTACGAGCAGTACTTC. The J gene is TRBJ2-7, the V gene TRBV28; 9 bases align to TRBD1. Germline assignment: CDR1 MDHEN and CDR2 SYDVKM. CDR3 length: 14 residues. V trimming: 5 bases; J trimming: 3 bases; junction bases outside the gene matches: 5.

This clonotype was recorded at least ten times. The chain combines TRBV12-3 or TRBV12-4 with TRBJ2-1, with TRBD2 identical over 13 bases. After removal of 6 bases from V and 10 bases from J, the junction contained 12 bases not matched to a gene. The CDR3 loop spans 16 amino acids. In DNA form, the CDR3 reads TGTGCCAGCAGGGATACGGGGACTAGCGGGAAGGGCGAGCAGTTCTTC. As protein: CASRDTGTSGKGEQFF.

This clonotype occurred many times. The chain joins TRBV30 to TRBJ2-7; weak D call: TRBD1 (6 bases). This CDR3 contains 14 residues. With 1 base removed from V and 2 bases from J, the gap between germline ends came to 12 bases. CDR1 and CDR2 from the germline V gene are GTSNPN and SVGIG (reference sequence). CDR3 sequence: CAWSALGGPYEQYF. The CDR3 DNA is TGTGCCTGGAGTGCGCTAGGGGGTCCCTACGAGCAGTACTTC.

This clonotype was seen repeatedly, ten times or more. The CDR3 reads CASSETSERPGGYEQYF. CDR3 sequence (DNA): TGTGCCAGCAGCGAAACTAGCGAGAGGCCCGGGGGCTACGAGCAGTACTTC. The chain links TRBV7-9 to TRBJ2-7; 7 nucleotides match TRBD2. CDR1 SEHNR and CDR2 FQNEAQ come from the germline V gene (reference sequence). The J segment lost 3 bases and the V segment lost 5 bases, leaving 16 bases of the junction unmatched. There are 17 residues in the CDR3.

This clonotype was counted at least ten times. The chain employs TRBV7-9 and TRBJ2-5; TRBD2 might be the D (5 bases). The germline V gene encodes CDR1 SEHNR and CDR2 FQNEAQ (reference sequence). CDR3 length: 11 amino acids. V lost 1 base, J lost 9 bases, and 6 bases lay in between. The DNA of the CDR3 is TGTGCCAGCAGCTTAGGAGGGTCCCAGTACTTC. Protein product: CASSLGGSQYF.

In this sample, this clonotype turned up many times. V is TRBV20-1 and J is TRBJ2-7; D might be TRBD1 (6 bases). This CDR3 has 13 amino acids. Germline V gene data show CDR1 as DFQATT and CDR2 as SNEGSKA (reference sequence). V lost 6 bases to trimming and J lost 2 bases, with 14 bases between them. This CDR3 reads CSAPTRDTYEQYF. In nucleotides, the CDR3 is TGCAGTGCCCCCACCAGGGACACCTACGAGCAGTACTTC.

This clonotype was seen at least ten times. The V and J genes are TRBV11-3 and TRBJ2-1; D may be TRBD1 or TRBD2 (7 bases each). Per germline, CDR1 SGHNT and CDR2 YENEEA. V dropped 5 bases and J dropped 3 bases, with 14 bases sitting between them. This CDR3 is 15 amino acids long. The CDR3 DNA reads TGTGCCAGCAGCCAGGGGGGGGACAACTACAATGAGCAGTTCTTC. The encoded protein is CASSQGGDNYNEQFF.

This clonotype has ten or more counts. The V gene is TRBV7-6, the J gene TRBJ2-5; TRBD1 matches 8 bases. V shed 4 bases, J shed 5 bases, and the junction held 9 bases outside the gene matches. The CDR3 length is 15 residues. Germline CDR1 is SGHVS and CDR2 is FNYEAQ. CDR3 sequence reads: CASSSIQGAKETQYF. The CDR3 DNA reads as TGTGCCAGCAGCTCGATCCAGGGGGCCAAGGAGACCCAGTACTTC.

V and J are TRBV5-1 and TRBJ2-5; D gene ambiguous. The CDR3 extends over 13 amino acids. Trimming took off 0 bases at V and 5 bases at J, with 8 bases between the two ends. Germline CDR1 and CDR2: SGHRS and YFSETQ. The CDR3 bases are TGCGCCAGCAGCTTGGAGATAGGGGAGACCCAGTACTTC. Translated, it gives CASSLEIGETQYF.

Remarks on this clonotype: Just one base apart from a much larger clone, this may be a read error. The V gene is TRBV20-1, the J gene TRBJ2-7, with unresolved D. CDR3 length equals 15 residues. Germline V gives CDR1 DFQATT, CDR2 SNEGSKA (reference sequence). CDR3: CCARESGRYHIEQYF. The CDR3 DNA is TGCTGTGCTAGAGAGTCGGGCAGGTACCATATCGAGCAGTACTTC.

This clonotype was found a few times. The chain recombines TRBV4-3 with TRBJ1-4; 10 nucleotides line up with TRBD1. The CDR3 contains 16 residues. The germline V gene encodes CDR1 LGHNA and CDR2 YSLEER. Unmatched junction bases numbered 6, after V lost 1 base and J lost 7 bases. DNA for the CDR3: TGCGCCAGCAGCCAAGGTTCCGGGACAGGGGTTGAAAAACTGTTTTTT. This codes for CASSQGSGTGVEKLFF.

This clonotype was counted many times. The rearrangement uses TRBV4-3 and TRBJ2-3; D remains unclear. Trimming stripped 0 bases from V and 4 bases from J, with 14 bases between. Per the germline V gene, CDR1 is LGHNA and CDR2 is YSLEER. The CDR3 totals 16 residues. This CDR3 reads CASSQEIHLPADTQYF. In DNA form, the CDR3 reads TGCGCCAGCAGCCAAGAAATCCACCTCCCCGCAGATACGCAGTATTTT.

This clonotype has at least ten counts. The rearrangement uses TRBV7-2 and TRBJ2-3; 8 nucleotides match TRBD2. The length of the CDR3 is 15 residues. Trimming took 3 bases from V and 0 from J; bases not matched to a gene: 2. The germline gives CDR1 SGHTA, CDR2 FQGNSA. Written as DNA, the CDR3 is TGTGCCAGCAGCTTGACTAGCGCTAGCACAGATACGCAGTATTTT. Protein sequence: CASSLTSASTDTQYF.

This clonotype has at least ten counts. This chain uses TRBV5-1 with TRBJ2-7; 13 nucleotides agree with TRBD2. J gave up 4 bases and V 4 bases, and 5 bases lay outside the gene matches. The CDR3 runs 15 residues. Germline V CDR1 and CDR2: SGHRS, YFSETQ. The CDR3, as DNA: TGCGCCAGCAGCGCGGGACTAGCGGGGCCTTACGAGCAGTACTTC. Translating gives CASSAGLAGPYEQYF. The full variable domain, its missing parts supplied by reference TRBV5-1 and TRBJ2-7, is KAGVTQTPRYLIKTRGQQVTLSCSPISGHRSVSWYQQTPGQGLQFLFEYFSETQRNKGNFPGRFSGRQFSNSRSEMNVSTLELGDSALYLCASSAGLAGPYEQYFGPGTRLTVT.

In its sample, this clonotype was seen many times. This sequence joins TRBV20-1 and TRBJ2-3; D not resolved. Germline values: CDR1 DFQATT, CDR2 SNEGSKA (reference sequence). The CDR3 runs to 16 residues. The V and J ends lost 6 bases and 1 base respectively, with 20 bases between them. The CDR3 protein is CSARSAPGSRTDTQYF. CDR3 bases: TGCAGTGCACGCTCGGCCCCCGGGTCCCGCACAGATACGCAGTATTTT.

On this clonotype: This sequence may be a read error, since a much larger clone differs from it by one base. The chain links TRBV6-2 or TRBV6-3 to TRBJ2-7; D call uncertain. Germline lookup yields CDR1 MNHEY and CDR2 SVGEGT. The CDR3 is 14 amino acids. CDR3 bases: TGTGCCAGCAGTTACTCCCAGCCCCCCTACGACCAGTACTTC. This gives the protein CASSYSQPPYDQYF.

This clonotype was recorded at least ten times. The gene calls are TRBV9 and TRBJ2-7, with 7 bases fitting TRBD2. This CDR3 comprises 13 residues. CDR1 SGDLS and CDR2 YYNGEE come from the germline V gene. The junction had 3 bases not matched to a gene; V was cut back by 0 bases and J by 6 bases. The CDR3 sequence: CASSVEGGPEQYF. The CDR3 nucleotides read TGTGCCAGCAGCGTAGAGGGAGGGCCCGAGCAGTACTTC.

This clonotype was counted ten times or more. The DNA for the CDR3 is TGTGCCAGCAGCTTTGCTGGAAGCTCCTACAATGAGCAGTTCTTC. This translates into CASSFAGSSYNEQFF. The rearrangement joins TRBV7-8 to TRBJ2-1, with unresolved D. Trimming took 3 bases from V and 0 from J, leaving 9 bases between them. The CDR3 loop spans 15 amino acids. CDR1 SGHVS and CDR2 FQNEAQ come from the germline V gene.

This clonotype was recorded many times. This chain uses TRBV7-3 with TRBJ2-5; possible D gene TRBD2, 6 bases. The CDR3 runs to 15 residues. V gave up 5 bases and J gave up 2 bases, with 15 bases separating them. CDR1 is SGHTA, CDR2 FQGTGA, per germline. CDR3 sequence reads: CASSPAGGVQETQYF. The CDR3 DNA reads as TGTGCCAGCAGCCCGGCGGGCGGGGTACAAGAGACCCAGTACTTC. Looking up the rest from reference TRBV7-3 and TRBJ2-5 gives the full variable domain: GAGVSQTPSNKVTEKGKYVELRCDPISGHTALYWYRQSLGQGPEFLIYFQGTGAADDSGLPNDRFFAVRPEGSVSTLKIQRTERGDSAVYLCASSPAGGVQETQYFGPGTRLLVL.